These 16 T cell receptor beta chains were all obtained from the same sample, sequenced in a study of blood T cell repertoires in COVID-19. TCRdb's copy holds only in-frame clones and misses some; the assay was immunoSEQ multiplex PCR. In the table there are under 150,000 clones, 70% to 80% of which are singletons. The sequenced material came from peripheral blood. Receptors were obtained from a human donor in a cohort sampled during active COVID-19.

The chain combines TRBV9 with TRBJ1-3, with 9 bases that match TRBD1. Per germline, CDR1 SGDLS and CDR2 YYNGEE. This CDR3 has 16 residues. The V and J ends lost 0 bases and 6 bases, in that order; junction bases with no gene match: 7. CDR3 protein: CASSVGEGQGLNTIYF. The CDR3 nucleotides read TGTGCCAGCAGCGTAGGGGAAGGACAGGGGTTAAACACCATATATTTT.

The chain uses TRBV5-1 and TRBJ2-1; D not certain. V lost 1 base and J lost 9, with 11 bases in between. The CDR3 spans 13 residues. In germline, CDR1 is SGHRS, CDR2 YFSETQ. DNA of the CDR3: TGCGCCAGCAGCTTGCTAGGAAGTAGTGAGCAGTTCTTC. It yields the protein CASSLLGSSEQFF. The whole variable domain, filled in from reference TRBV5-1 and TRBJ2-1, reads KAGVTQTPRYLIKTRGQQVTLSCSPISGHRSVSWYQQTPGQGLQFLFEYFSETQRNKGNFPGRFSGRQFSNSRSEMNVSTLELGDSALYLCASSLLGSSEQFFGPGTRLTVL.

V gene TRBV25-1 combines with J gene TRBJ2-6, with 9 bases aligning to TRBD1. CDR1 and CDR2 from the germline V gene are MGHDK and SYGVNS. Trimming cost V 11 bases and J 3 bases; bases outside gene matches: 5. The CDR3 sequence is 14 residues long. CDR3 nucleotide sequence: TGTGCCGCAACAGGGGGCGTTGGGGCCAACGTCCTGACTTTC. It is translated as CAATGGVGANVLTF.

The chain couples TRBV7-9 to TRBJ1-4; 9 bases align to TRBD1. With V trimmed by 4 bases and J by 8 bases, 8 bases remained unmatched. Per germline, CDR1 SEHNR and CDR2 FQNEAQ (reference sequence). This CDR3 is 15 amino acids long. CDR3 amino acids: CASSSNRGQKEKLFF. The CDR3 coding sequence is TGTGCCAGCAGCTCCAACAGGGGGCAGAAGGAAAAACTGTTTTTT.

A single count supports this clone. V is TRBV7-8 and J is TRBJ2-1; D ambiguous. Trimming cost V 1 base and J 5 bases, with 6 bases left between them. Germline CDR1 and CDR2: SGHVS and FQNEAQ. This CDR3 is 13 amino acids long. CDR3 DNA sequence: TGTGCCAGCAGCTTAGGAGGTCACAATGAGCAGTTCTTC. Amino acids: CASSLGGHNEQFF.

This chain joins TRBV2 and TRBJ2-2; 9 bases are a match to TRBD1. The CDR3 covers 15 residues. V dropped 5 bases and J dropped 6; count of bases not matched to a gene: 7. The germline V gene encodes CDR1 SNHLY and CDR2 FYNNEI. CDR3 sequence: CASSQQGARSGELFF. The CDR3 nucleotides are TGTGCCAGCAGTCAACAGGGGGCGCGTTCCGGGGAGCTGTTTTTT.

V usage is TRBV7-2 and J usage is TRBJ2-2; TRBD1 matches at 8 bases. The CDR3 is made up of 17 amino acids. Germline CDR1 reads SGHTA; CDR2 reads FQGNSA. V trimming: 5 bases; J trimming: 4 bases; junction bases outside the gene matches: 12. CDR3 sequence reads: CASSLGQDHTITGELFF. CDR3 in DNA: TGTGCCAGCAGCCTGGGACAGGACCACACTATCACCGGGGAGCTGTTTTTT.

This chain connects TRBV6-5 to TRBJ2-1; 7 bases are a match to TRBD2. Germline V gene lookup returns CDR1 MNHEY and CDR2 SVGAGI. V gave up 6 bases and J gave up 5 bases; unmatched junction bases: 10. This CDR3 region has 15 residues. CDR3 residues: CASRPAGVSHNEQFF. In DNA form, the CDR3 reads TGTGCCAGCAGACCCGCGGGGGTGAGCCACAATGAGCAGTTCTTC.

V is TRBV29-1 and J is TRBJ2-1; TRBD2 aligns across 8 bases. V trimming: 6 bases; J trimming: 13 bases; junction bases outside the gene matches: 5. This CDR3 region has 10 residues. Germline V gene sequence: CDR1 SQVTM, CDR2 ANQGSEA. This chain's CDR3 is CSVVAGNQFF. CDR3 sequence (DNA): TGCAGCGTCGTAGCGGGAAACCAGTTCTTC.

The CDR3 DNA sequence: TGTGCCAGTAGTATAGCGGGACTAGCGGGGGGGCGAACCGGGGAGCTGTTTTTT. Translated: CASSIAGLAGGRTGELFF. The chain uses TRBV19 and TRBJ2-2; 16 bases match TRBD2. The V and J ends lost 1 base and 5 bases, in that order; junction bases with no gene match: 4. The germline V gene has CDR1 LNHDA and CDR2 SQIVND (reference sequence). The CDR3 spans 18 residues. The full variable domain, its missing parts supplied by reference TRBV19 and TRBJ2-2, is DGGITQSPKYLFRKEGQNVTLSCEQNLNHDAMYWYRQDPGQGLRLIYYSQIVNDFQKGDIAEGYSVSREKKESFPLTVTSAQKNPTAFYLCASSIAGLAGGRTGELFFGEGSRLTVL.

The chain couples TRBV11-2 to TRBJ2-2; D is perhaps TRBD1 (7 bases). This CDR3 spans 15 amino acids. The germline V gene has CDR1 SGHAT and CDR2 FQNNGV. With 5 bases removed from V and 4 bases from J, the gap between germline ends came to 14 bases. CDR3 region: CASSTRQGGTGELFF. The CDR3 bases are TGTGCCAGCAGCACCAGACAGGGAGGCACCGGGGAGCTGTTTTTT.

The chain joins TRBV5-6 to TRBJ2-7, with D possibly being TRBD2 (6 bases). Germline lookup yields CDR1 SGHDT and CDR2 YYEEEE. Trimming took off 0 bases at V and 7 bases at J, with 11 bases between the two ends. This CDR3 has 13 residues. CDR3 sequence: CASSLVDRGEQYF. The CDR3 nucleotides read TGTGCCAGCAGCTTGGTAGACCGGGGGGAGCAGTACTTC.

V gene TRBV2 combines with J gene TRBJ1-1; D perhaps matches TRBD1 (6 bases). The ends were cut back, 6 bases at V and 8 bases at J, with 13 bases in the middle. Germline V gives CDR1 SNHLY, CDR2 FYNNEI. This CDR3 is 12 amino acids long. CDR3 loop: CASSRRQAEAFF. The CDR3 DNA is TGTGCCAGCAGCCGGCGACAGGCCGAAGCTTTCTTT.

The V call is TRBV29-1, the J call TRBJ2-3; 9 nucleotides line up with TRBD1. CDR3 size: 14 residues. Germline V gives CDR1 SQVTM, CDR2 ANQGSEA. J was trimmed by 0 bases and V by 4 bases; bases with no gene match: 2. CDR3 bases: TGCAGCGTTGGACAGGGGGTCAGCACAGATACGCAGTATTTT. Protein: CSVGQGVSTDTQYF.

Only one count was recorded for this clone. CDR3 residues: CASSLVQGMCSGNTIYF. Here the CDR3 DNA reads TGCGCCAGCAGTCTTGTACAGGGTATGTGCTCTGGAAACACCATATATTTT. This chain links TRBV23-1 with TRBJ1-3, with D possibly being TRBD1 (6 bases). TRBV23-1 is designated an ORF whose function remains uncertain. The CDR3 is 17 amino acids. Trimming pared 4 bases from V and 0 bases from J, leaving 16 bases between.

This clone was seen a handful of times. The sample has other DNA sequences that encode this CDR3 too. The gene calls are TRBV28 and TRBJ1-2; tentative D call: TRBD1 (6 bases). The CDR3 is 13 residues long. The germline gives CDR1 MDHEN, CDR2 SYDVKM. With 6 bases removed from V and 4 bases from J, the gap between germline ends came to 12 bases. The CDR3 bases are TGTGCCAGCAGCCTGAGGGGGACCTATGGCTACACCTTC. It specifies CASSLRGTYGYTF.